Each of the 13 T cell receptor beta chains below was sequenced from the same sample in a study of T cell therapy after organ transplantation. Assay used: immunoSEQ multiplex PCR; TCRdb lists only in-frame clones, some missing. The sample shows about 6,000 clones, roughly 70% of them seen only once. As for time point: 4-8 weeks after completion of therapy. No antigen has been assigned to these receptors. The sample was CD8+ T cells from blood, taken after autologous CMV-specific T cell therapy. The receptors come from a human patient who had received a solid organ transplant and had CMV disease. Some T cells could come from the graft donor.

This clone was picked up one time. The CDR3 coding sequence is TGTGCCAGCAGTCCCTTCTGGGGGACCCAGTACTTC. Amino acid sequence: CASSPFWGTQYF. The chain joins TRBV2 to TRBJ2-5; D is unresolved. V lost 5 bases, J lost 7 bases, and 11 bases lay in between. Per the germline V gene, CDR1 is SNHLY and CDR2 is FYNNEI. CDR3 size: 12 residues.

The rearrangement links TRBV6-4 to TRBJ2-7; D not resolved. The germline gives CDR1 MRHNA, CDR2 SNTAGT. The V and J ends lost 5 bases and 5 bases respectively, with 19 bases between them. The CDR3 consists of 15 residues. The CDR3 spells CASSTLADPRDEQYF. The CDR3 DNA sequence: TGTGCCAGCAGTACTCTCGCCGACCCTAGGGACGAGCAGTACTTC.

V gene TRBV5-4 combines with J gene TRBJ2-1; 9 nucleotides line up with TRBD1. The CDR3 runs to 14 residues. From germline, CDR1 is SGHNT and CDR2 YYREEE (reference sequence). Trimming took 4 bases from V and 8 from J; bases not matched to a gene: 7. CDR3 bases: TGTGCCAGCAGCCCTGGGACAGGGACGGATGAGCAGTTCTTC. This sequence encodes CASSPGTGTDEQFF.

With regard to this clone: The junction departs from the called germline gene at one end, perhaps through a read error. The chain links TRBV5-4 to TRBJ2-7, with D unclear. Germline V gene lookup returns CDR1 SGHNT and CDR2 YYREEE (reference sequence). This CDR3 spans 16 amino acids. CDR3 loop: CASSQDKTGHSYEQYF. CDR3 DNA: TGCGCCAGCAGCCAAGATAAGACGGGCCACTCCTACGAGCAGTACTTC.

This sequence joins TRBV28 and TRBJ1-1; D not resolved. This CDR3 region has 11 residues. Trimming cost V 10 bases and J 3 bases, with 9 bases left between them. CDR1 is MDHEN and CDR2 is SYDVKM in the germline V gene. This chain's CDR3 is CATSSYTEAFF. In DNA form, the CDR3 reads TGTGCCACCTCCTCTTACACTGAAGCTTTCTTT.

The J gene is TRBJ2-4, the V gene TRBV4-3; 8 nucleotides align to TRBD2. This CDR3 spans 17 amino acids. CDR1 LGHNA and CDR2 YSLEER come from the germline V gene. The junction had 5 bases not matched to a gene; V was cut back by 1 base and J by 0 bases. The CDR3 DNA sequence: TGCGCCAGCAGCCAAGCTCTAGCGGGTGTAGCCAAAAACATTCAGTACTTC. Protein product: CASSQALAGVAKNIQYF.

The rearrangement joins TRBV4-2 to TRBJ1-4; D is unresolved. The CDR3 runs to 12 residues. Germline CDR1 is LGHNA and CDR2 is YNFKEQ. Deletions cut 0 bases from V and 17 bases from J, with 13 bases between. This CDR3 is CASSQDLTNLFF. CDR3 nucleotides: TGTGCCAGCAGCCAAGACCTGACAAATCTCTTTTTT.

The chain combines TRBV7-9 with TRBJ2-7, with D hard to call. From germline, CDR1 is SEHNR and CDR2 FQNEAQ (reference sequence). This CDR3 contains 14 residues. The V and J ends lost 3 bases and 3 bases respectively, with 12 bases between them. CDR3 nucleotides: TGTGCCAGCAGCTTCGTCCAGCTAGACTACGAGCAGTACTTC. It yields the protein CASSFVQLDYEQYF. Supplemented by reference TRBV7-9 and TRBJ2-7, the full variable domain reads DTGVSQNPRHKITKRGQNVTFRCDPISEHNRLYWYRQTLGQGPEFLTYFQNEAQLEKSRLLSDRFSAERPKGSFSTLEIQRTEQGDSAMYLCASSFVQLDYEQYFGPGTRLTVT.

The chain uses TRBV11-2 and TRBJ1-6; D remains unclear. CDR1 and CDR2 from the germline V gene are SGHAT and FQNNGV. Between the trimmed V and J ends, which lost 5 bases and 0 bases, there was a span of 11 bases. The CDR3 has 16 residues. The CDR3 DNA is TGTGCCAGCAGCCCACAAGGCAGCTCCTATAATTCACCCCTCCACTTT. This translates into CASSPQGSSYNSPLHF.

The chain recombines TRBV27 with TRBJ2-3, with 8 bases identical to TRBD1. This CDR3 is built from 14 residues. Losses at the gene ends were 4 bases for V and 4 bases for J; bases not matched to a gene: 4. Germline loops: CDR1 MNHEY, CDR2 SMNVEV (reference sequence). In DNA form, the CDR3 reads TGTGCCAGCAGTTGGACAGGGACGGCAGATACGCAGTATTTT. It yields the protein CASSWTGTADTQYF.

By frequency in the sample, this clone is large. Additional DNA sequences in this sample encode the identical CDR3. The chain is built from TRBV5-1 and TRBJ2-7, with D possibly matching TRBD2 (6 bases). The V gene's germline CDR1 is SGHRS and CDR2 YFSETQ. Deletions cut 0 bases from V and 4 bases from J, with 11 bases between. This CDR3 contains 14 residues. CDR3 in amino acids: CASSLVGGSYEQYF. Here the CDR3 DNA reads TGCGCCAGCAGCTTGGTCGGAGGGTCATACGAGCAGTACTTC.

Here the CDR3 DNA reads TGTGCCAGTAGTATAGAAGGGTTCGCAATGAACACTGAAGCTTTCTTT. The encoded protein is CASSIEGFAMNTEAFF. The chain couples TRBV19 to TRBJ1-1, with D uncertain. CDR1 and CDR2 from the germline V gene are LNHDA and SQIVND (reference sequence). V was pared by 0 bases and J by 0 bases, with 11 bases between. The CDR3 covers 16 residues.

The chain joins TRBV7-2 to TRBJ1-2, with D tentatively TRBD1 (6 bases). CDR1 is SGHTA, CDR2 FQGNSA, per germline. V was clipped by 3 bases and J by 2 bases, with 7 bases between them. This CDR3 is built from 13 residues. The CDR3 DNA reads TGTGCCAGCAGCTTGGGACAAAACTATGGCTACACCTTC. The encoded protein is CASSLGQNYGYTF.